This is a list of T cell receptor beta chains from one sample in a study of beta chain features in type 1 diabetes. Produced via immunoSEQ multiplex PCR; TCRdb's table is partial and in-frame only. The data hold a few hundred thousand clones, with 9.5% to 12% observed a single time. Sequenced material: naive CD4+ T cells from blood. These receptors all come from a woman in her 30s in good health. CDR3s include the opening cysteine and the closing phenylalanine or tryptophan. Not all rows give a size; the values are once, few, many and, for expanded clones, a class.

V: TRBV2; size: -; CDR3: CASSLLAGADTQYF
V: TRBV30; size: many; CDR3: CAWTDGIVSKLFF
V: TRBV7-9; size: -; CDR3: CASSFLAGVDEQYF
V: TRBV6-5; size: -; CDR3: CASSYTLQGDVETQYF
V: TRBV30; size: -; CDR3: CAWSGGSSQHF
V: TRBV5-4; size: -; CDR3: CASRKASDTDTQYF
V: TRBV6-5; size: -; CDR3: CASSYSDTGRDTQYF
V: TRBV5-4; size: few; CDR3: CASSLESSVNNEQFF
V: TRBV27; size: -; CDR3: CASSSPGTSGSYEQYF
V: TRBV25-1; size: few; CDR3: CASSEGTGNRNTQYF
V: TRBV19; size: few; CDR3: CASSSFRTGELFF
V: TRBV28; size: -; CDR3: CASTRDSRTEAFF
V: TRBV30; size: -; CDR3: CAWSGLGTTEAFF
V: TRBV5-1; size: -; CDR3: CASSLSGTSGRIYNEQFF
V: TRBV9; size: few; CDR3: CASSVDFSGNEQYF
V: TRBV7-2; size: -; CDR3: CASRVQGNQETQYF
V: TRBV25-1; size: few; CDR3: CASSGSRNLNTEAFF
V: TRBV29-1; size: -; CDR3: CSARDSGNTIYF
V: TRBV13; size: few; CDR3: CASSFARGAGANVLTF
V: TRBV28; size: few; CDR3: CASSTTLGRSYNEQFF
V: TRBV29-1; size: few; CDR3: CSVWTSGSIPFGNEQFF
V: TRBV5-1; size: -; CDR3: CASSGSAYNEQFF
V: TRBV9; size: few; CDR3: CASSVVSTGGYGYTF
V: TRBV7-2; size: few; CDR3: CASSLVLEKGAKNIQYF
V: TRBV5-6; size: few; CDR3: CASSLLENYGYTF
V: TRBV19; size: few; CDR3: CASSLALDRLLSSYNEQFF
V: TRBV9; size: -; CDR3: CASTYSGVSYNEQFF
V: TRBV6-6; size: -; CDR3: CASTTGMNTEAFF
V: TRBV7-9; size: few; CDR3: CASSLATTDQGYF
V: TRBV18; size: -; CDR3: CASSHGEAGAKEQYF
V: TRBV9; size: -; CDR3: CASSPTGGPYNEQFF
V: TRBV14; size: -; CDR3: CASSQGLGGALQETQYF
V: TRBV4-3; size: few; CDR3: CASSHSPGQGYNEQFF
V: TRBV7-2; size: few; CDR3: CASSLALGQGYEQYF
V: TRBV6-6; size: -; CDR3: CASSSTTQETQYF
V: TRBV2; size: -; CDR3: CAKGGTSSHEQYF
V: TRBV28; size: -; CDR3: CASSREMGGLLNYGYTF
V: TRBV11-2; size: few; CDR3: CASSLEVGQISSYEQYF
V: TRBV30; size: few; CDR3: CASDRGSYNEQFF
V: TRBV4-2; size: -; CDR3: CASSQDSGRGVYYEQYF
V: TRBV28; size: -; CDR3: CASRQDGTGPYEQYF
V: TRBV28; size: -; CDR3: CASTTGQADSYEQYF
V: TRBV7-9; size: -; CDR3: CASSKGLAGTGEQFF
V: TRBV7-3; size: -; CDR3: CASSPRENTEAFF
V: TRBV11-2; size: few; CDR3: CASSEGQGGETQYF
V: TRBV9; size: once; CDR3: CASSVGLAASYNEQFF
V: TRBV7-9; size: -; CDR3: CASSLGQGYGYTF
V: TRBV29-1; size: few; CDR3: CSVGAGTGGTDTQYF
V: TRBV5-1; size: -; CDR3: CASSPGRAGNNNEQFF
V: TRBV6-5; size: -; CDR3: CASSYRTGQETQYF
V: TRBV18; size: few; CDR3: CASSAGDGSYEQYF
V: TRBV7-6; size: few; CDR3: CASSPSSGTLAKNIQYF
V: TRBV7-2; size: -; CDR3: CASSLRVAGVADTQYF
V: TRBV25-1; size: -; CDR3: CASTLPGQLTDTQYF